This T cell receptor beta chain was recovered during a study of T cell repertoires in cytomegalovirus infection. Study as a whole: It can be stated that public TCR beta signatures indicated CMV infection as well as a matching HLA type.

A word on this clonotype: Its target is not known.

TCRdb used MiXCR to reprocess the reads, holding one entry per CDR3 protein. The top ten clones hold 9.5% to 15% of a sample with 650,000 to 900,000 distinct CDR3 sequences, 30% to 35% of them seen once. Broader study findings: Clonotypes of TCR beta that were HLA-C-restricted and CMV-specific dominated the ex vivo response.

This receptor was obtained from a human donor in good health (CMV status not recorded). Some clones in this sample may be carry-over from other donors' samples. The sequenced sample was cultured CD8+ T cells from PBMCs, obtained from culture after CMV antigen stimulation.

CDR3: CSVVRGAYNEQFF. The CDR3 nucleotides are TGCAGCGTTGTCAGGGGCGCTTACAATGAGCAGTTCTTC. The rearrangement uses TRBV29-1 and TRBJ2-1, with D maybe TRBD1 (6 bases). V was clipped by 4 bases and J by 4 bases, with 11 bases between them. This CDR3 region has 13 residues. Germline V gene data show CDR1 as SQVTM and CDR2 as ANQGSEA.